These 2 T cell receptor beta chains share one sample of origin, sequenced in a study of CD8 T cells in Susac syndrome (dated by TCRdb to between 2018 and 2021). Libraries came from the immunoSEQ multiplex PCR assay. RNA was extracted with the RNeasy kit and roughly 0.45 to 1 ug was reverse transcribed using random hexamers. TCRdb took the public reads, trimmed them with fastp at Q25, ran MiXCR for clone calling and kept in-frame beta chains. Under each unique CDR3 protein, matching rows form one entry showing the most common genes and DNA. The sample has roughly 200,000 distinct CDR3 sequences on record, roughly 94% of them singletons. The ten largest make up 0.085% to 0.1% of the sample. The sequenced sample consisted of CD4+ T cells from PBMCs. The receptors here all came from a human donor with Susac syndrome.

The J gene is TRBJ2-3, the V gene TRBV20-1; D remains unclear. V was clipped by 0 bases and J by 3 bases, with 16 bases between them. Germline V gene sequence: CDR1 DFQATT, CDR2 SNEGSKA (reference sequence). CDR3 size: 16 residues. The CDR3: CSARDSSGALTDTQYF. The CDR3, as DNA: TGCAGTGCTAGAGACTCCTCAGGAGCGTTGACAGATACGCAGTATTTT.

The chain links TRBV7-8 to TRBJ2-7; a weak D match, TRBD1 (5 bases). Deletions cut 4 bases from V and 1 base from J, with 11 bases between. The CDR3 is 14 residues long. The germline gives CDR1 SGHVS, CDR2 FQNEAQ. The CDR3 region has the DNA TGTGCCAGCAGCTCCCAGACAGAGTCCTACGAGCAGTACTTC. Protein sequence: CASSSQTESYEQYF. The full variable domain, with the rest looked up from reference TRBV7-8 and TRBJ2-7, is GAGVSQSPRYKVAKRGQDVALRCDPISGHVSLFWYQQALGQGPEFLTYFQNEAQLDKSGLPSDRFFAERPEGSVSTLKIQRTQQEDSAVYLCASSSQTESYEQYFGPGTRLTVT.